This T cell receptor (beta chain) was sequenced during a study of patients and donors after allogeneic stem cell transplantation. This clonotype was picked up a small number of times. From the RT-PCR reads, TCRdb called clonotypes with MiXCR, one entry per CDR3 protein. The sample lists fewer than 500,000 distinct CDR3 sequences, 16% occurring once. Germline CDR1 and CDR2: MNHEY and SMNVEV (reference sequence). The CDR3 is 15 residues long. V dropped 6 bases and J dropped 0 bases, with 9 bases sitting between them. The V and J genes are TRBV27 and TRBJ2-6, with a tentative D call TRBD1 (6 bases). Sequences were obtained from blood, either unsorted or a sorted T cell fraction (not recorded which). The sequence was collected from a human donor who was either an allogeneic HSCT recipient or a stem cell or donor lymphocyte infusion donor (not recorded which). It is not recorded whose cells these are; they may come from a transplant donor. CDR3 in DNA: TGTGCCAGCAGGAGGACAGCCTCTGGGGCCAACGTCCTGACTTTC. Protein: CASRRTASGANVLTF.